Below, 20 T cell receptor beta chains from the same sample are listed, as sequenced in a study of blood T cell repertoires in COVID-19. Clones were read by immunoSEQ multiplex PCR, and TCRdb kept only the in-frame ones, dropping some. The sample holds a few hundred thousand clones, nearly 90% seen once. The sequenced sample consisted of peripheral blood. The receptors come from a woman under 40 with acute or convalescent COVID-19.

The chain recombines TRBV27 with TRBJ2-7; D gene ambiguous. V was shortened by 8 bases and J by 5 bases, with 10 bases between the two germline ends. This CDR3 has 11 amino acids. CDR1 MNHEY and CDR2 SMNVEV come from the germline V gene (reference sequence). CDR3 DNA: TGTGCCAGCGTTCTGGGCCACGAGCAGTACTTC. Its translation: CASVLGHEQYF.

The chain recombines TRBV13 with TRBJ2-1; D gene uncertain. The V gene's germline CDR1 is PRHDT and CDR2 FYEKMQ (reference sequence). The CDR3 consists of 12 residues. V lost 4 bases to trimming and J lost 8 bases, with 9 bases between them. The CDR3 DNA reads TGTGCCAGCAGCTCCCCAGGCCATGAGCAGTTCTTC. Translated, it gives CASSSPGHEQFF.

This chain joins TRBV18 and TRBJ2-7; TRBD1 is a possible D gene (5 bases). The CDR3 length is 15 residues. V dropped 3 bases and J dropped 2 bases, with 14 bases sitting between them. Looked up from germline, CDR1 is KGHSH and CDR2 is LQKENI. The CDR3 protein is CASSPGLSMTYEQYF. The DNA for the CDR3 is TGTGCCAGCTCACCGGGGCTCTCTATGACCTACGAGCAGTACTTC.

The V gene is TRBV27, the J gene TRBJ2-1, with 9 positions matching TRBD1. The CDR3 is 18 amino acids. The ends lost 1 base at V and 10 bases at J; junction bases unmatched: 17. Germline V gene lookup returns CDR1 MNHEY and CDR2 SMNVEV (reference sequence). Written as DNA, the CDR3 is TGTGCCAGCAGTTTATTACGCCCCGGGACAGGGTCTGGGAGGGAGCAGTTCTTC. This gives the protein CASSLLRPGTGSGREQFF.

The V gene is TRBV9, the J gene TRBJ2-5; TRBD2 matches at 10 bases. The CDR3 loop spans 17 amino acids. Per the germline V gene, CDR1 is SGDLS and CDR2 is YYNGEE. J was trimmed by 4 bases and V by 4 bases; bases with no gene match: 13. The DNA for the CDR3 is TGTGCCAGCAGCCCCTATAGCGGGACTAGCGCAACAGAGACCCAGTACTTC. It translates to CASSPYSGTSATETQYF. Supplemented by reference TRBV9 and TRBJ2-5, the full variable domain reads DSGVTQTPKHLITATGQRVTLRCSPRSGDLSVYWYQQSLDQGLQFLIQYYNGEERAKGNILERFSAQQFPDLHSELNLSSLELGDSALYFCASSPYSGTSATETQYFGPGTRLLVL.

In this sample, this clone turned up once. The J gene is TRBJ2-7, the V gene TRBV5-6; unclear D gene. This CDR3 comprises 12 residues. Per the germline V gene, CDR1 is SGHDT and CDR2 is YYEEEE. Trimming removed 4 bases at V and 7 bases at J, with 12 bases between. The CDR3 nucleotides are TGTGCCAGCAGCCGAACATCGTGGGAGCAGTACTTC. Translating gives CASSRTSWEQYF. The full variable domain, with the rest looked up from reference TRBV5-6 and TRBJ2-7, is DAGVTQSPTHLIKTRGQQVTLRCSPKSGHDTVSWYQQALGQGPQFIFQYYEEEERQRGNFPDRFSGHQFPNYSSELNVNALLLGDSALYLCASSRTSWEQYFGPGTRLTVT.

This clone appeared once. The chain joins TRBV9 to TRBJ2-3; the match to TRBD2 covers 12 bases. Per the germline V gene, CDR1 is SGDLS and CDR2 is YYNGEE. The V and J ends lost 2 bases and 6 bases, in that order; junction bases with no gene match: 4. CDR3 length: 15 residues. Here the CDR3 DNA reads TGTGCCAGCAGCGTTACTAGCGGGAGGTTGGATACGCAGTATTTT. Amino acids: CASSVTSGRLDTQYF. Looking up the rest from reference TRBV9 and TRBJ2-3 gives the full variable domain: DSGVTQTPKHLITATGQRVTLRCSPRSGDLSVYWYQQSLDQGLQFLIQYYNGEERAKGNILERFSAQQFPDLHSELNLSSLELGDSALYFCASSVTSGRLDTQYFGPGTRLTVL.

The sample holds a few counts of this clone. The DNA for the CDR3 is TGTGCCAGCAGCAATCGGGGACAGGGTCCCCCGGCCGAGCAGTACTTC. Translating gives CASSNRGQGPPAEQYF. V usage is TRBV21-1 and J usage is TRBJ2-7; the table names TRBD1, a call not compared with the DNA. TRBV21-1 is shown as a pseudogene. This CDR3 comprises 16 residues.

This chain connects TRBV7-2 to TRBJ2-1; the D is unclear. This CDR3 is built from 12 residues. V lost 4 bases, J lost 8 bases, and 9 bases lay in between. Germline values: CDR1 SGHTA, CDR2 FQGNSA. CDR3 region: CASSSLFDEQFF. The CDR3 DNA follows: TGTGCCAGCAGCTCTCTGTTTGATGAGCAGTTCTTC. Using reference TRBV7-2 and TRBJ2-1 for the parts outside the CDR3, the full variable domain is GAGVSQSPSNKVTEKGKDVELRCDPISGHTALYWYRQSLGQGLEFLIYFQGNSAPDKSGLPSDRFSAERTGGSVSTLTIQRTQQEDSAVYLCASSSLFDEQFFGPGTRLTVL.

The CDR3 bases are TGTGCCAGGGGACACATTTTAACAAGCAATCAGCCCCAGCATTTT. Translation: CARGHILTSNQPQHF. V is TRBV24-1 and J is TRBJ1-5; possible D gene TRBD1, 6 bases. CDR3 size: 15 residues. V dropped 11 bases and J dropped 1 base, with 17 bases sitting between them. Per the germline V gene, CDR1 is KGHDR and CDR2 is SFDVKD.

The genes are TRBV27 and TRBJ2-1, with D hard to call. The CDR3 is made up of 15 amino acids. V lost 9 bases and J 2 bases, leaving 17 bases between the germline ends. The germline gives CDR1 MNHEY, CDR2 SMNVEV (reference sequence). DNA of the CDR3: TGTGCCAGGTGGGTGAAGCGAGTAACCTACAATGAGCAGTTCTTC. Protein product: CARWVKRVTYNEQFF.

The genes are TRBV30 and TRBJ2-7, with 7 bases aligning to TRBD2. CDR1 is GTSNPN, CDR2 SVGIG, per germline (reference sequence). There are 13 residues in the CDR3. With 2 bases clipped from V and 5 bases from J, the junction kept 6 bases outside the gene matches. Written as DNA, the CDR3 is TGTGCCTGGAGTATTGGGAGGGCCCACGAGCAGTACTTC. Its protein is CAWSIGRAHEQYF.

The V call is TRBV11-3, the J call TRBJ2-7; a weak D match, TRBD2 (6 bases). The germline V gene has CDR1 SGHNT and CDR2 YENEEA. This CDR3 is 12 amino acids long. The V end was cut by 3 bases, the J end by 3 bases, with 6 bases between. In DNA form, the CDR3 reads TGTGCCAGCAGCTTGGGACTCTACGAGCAGTACTTC. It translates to CASSLGLYEQYF.

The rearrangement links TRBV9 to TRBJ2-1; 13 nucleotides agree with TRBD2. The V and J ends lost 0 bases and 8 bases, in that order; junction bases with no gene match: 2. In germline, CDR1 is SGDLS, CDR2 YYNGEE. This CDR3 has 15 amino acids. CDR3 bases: TGTGCCAGCAGCGTAGACGGACTAGCGGGAGATGAGCAGTTCTTC. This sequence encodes CASSVDGLAGDEQFF.

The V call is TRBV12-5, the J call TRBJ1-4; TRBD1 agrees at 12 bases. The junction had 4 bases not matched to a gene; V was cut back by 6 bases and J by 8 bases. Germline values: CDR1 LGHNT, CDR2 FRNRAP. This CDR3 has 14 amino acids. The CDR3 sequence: CASGGQGAREKLFF. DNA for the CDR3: TGTGCTAGTGGGGGACAGGGGGCTAGGGAAAAACTGTTTTTT.

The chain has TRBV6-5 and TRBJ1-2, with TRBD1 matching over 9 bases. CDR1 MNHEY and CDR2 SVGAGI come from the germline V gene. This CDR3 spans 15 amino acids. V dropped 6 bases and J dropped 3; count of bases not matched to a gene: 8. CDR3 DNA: TGTGCCAGCAGGTCGGGGGGACAGGGTGACTATGGCTACACCTTC. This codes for CASRSGGQGDYGYTF.

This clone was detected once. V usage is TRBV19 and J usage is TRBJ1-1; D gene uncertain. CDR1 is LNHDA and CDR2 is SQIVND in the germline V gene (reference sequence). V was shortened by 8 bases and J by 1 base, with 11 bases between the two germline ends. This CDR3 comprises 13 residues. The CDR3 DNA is TGTGCCAGTTCACGTCAGCGGAACACTGAAGCTTTCTTT. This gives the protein CASSRQRNTEAFF.

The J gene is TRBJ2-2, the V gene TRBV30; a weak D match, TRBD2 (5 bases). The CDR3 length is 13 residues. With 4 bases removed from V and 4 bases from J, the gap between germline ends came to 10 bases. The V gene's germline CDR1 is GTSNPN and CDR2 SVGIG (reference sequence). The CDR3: CAWKASSTGELFF. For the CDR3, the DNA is TGTGCCTGGAAAGCTAGCAGCACCGGGGAGCTGTTTTTT.

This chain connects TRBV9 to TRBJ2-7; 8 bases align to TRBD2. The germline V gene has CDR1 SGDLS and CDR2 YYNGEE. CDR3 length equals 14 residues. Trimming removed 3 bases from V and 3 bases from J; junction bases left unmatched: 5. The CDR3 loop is CASSDGTSFYEQYF. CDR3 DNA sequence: TGTGCCAGCAGCGACGGGACTAGTTTCTACGAGCAGTACTTC. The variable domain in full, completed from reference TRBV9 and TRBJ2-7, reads DSGVTQTPKHLITATGQRVTLRCSPRSGDLSVYWYQQSLDQGLQFLIQYYNGEERAKGNILERFSAQQFPDLHSELNLSSLELGDSALYFCASSDGTSFYEQYFGPGTRLTVT.

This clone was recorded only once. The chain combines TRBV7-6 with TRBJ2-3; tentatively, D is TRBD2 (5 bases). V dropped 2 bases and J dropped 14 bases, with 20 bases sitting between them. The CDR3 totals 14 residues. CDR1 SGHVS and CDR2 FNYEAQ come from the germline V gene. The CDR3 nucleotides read TGTGCCAGCAGCTTAAGGTTGAAAGGGAGTGATTGGTATTTT. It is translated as CASSLRLKGSDWYF.